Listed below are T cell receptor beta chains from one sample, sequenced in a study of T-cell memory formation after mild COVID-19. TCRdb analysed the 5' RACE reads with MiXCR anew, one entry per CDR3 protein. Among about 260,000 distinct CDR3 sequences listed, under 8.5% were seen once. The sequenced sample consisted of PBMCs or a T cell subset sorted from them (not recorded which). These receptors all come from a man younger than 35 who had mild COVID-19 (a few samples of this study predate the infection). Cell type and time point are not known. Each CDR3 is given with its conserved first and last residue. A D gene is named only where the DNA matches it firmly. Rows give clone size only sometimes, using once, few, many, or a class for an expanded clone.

CDR3 protein: CASSSRTRGGYGYTF; CDR3 DNA: TGTGCCAGCAGTTCACGGACGAGAGGTGGCTATGGCTACACCTTC; V gene: TRBV27; D gene: .; J gene: TRBJ1-2; clone size: few
CDR3 protein: CASSPQTEPYGYTF; CDR3 DNA: TGTGCCAGCAGCCCACAGACGGAACCCTATGGCTACACCTTC; V gene: TRBV11-2; D gene: .; J gene: TRBJ1-2; clone size: .
CDR3 protein: CASSLGGLYEQYF; CDR3 DNA: TGCGCCAGCAGCTTGGGGGGCCTATACGAGCAGTACTTC; V gene: TRBV5-1; D gene: .; J gene: TRBJ2-7; clone size: .
CDR3 protein: CASSLQRSSYNEQFF; CDR3 DNA: TGTGCCAGCAGCTTACAGCGGAGCTCCTACAATGAGCAGTTCTTC; V gene: TRBV7-2; D gene: .; J gene: TRBJ2-1; clone size: many
CDR3 protein: CRGQSNYGYTF; CDR3 DNA: TGCAGGGGACAGTCTAACTATGGCTACACCTTC; V gene: TRBV20-1; D gene: TRBD1; J gene: TRBJ1-2; clone size: .
CDR3 protein: CASSPILGGTGELFF; CDR3 DNA: TGCGCCAGCAGTCCCATTCTCGGCGGTACCGGGGAGCTGTTTTTT; V gene: TRBV5-1; D gene: .; J gene: TRBJ2-2; clone size: many
CDR3 protein: CASSRGLAGGYTGELFF; CDR3 DNA: TGTGCCAGCAGCCGCGGACTAGCGGGGGGCTACACCGGGGAGCTGTTTTTT; V gene: TRBV7-9; D gene: TRBD2; J gene: TRBJ2-2; clone size: many
CDR3 protein: CASSSTGVRSGANVLTF; CDR3 DNA: TGTGCCAGCAGCTCGACAGGGGTGAGGTCTGGGGCCAACGTCCTGACTTTC; V gene: TRBV5-6; D gene: TRBD1; J gene: TRBJ2-6; clone size: .
CDR3 protein: CASSFLSLKDHTKNIQYF; CDR3 DNA: TGTGCCAGCAGCTTTTTAAGCCTCAAAGACCATACCAAAAACATTCAGTACTTC; V gene: TRBV7-9; D gene: .; J gene: TRBJ2-4; clone size: many
CDR3 protein: CASSTNEQETQYF; CDR3 DNA: TGTGCCAGCAGCACCAACGAGCAAGAGACCCAGTACTTC; V gene: TRBV7-2; D gene: .; J gene: TRBJ2-5; clone size: .
CDR3 protein: CASSLGPTGGIDGYTF; CDR3 DNA: TGCGCCAGCAGCTTGGGACCGACAGGGGGCATCGATGGCTACACCTTC; V gene: TRBV5-1; D gene: TRBD1; J gene: TRBJ1-2; clone size: .
CDR3 protein: CSAPLPPSHNTQYF; CDR3 DNA: TGCAGTGCTCCTCTGCCACCCAGCCACAATACGCAGTATTTT; V gene: TRBV20-1; D gene: .; J gene: TRBJ2-3; clone size: .
CDR3 protein: CAIGGVSYEQYF; CDR3 DNA: TGTGCCATCGGGGGAGTTTCCTACGAGCAGTACTTC; V gene: TRBV10-3; D gene: .; J gene: TRBJ2-7; clone size: .
CDR3 protein: CASSFTTTNTGELFF; CDR3 DNA: TGTGCCAGCAGCTTTACCACCACAAACACCGGGGAGCTGTTTTTT; V gene: TRBV7-2; D gene: .; J gene: TRBJ2-2; clone size: .
CDR3 protein: CASRRERVGRNYGYTF; CDR3 DNA: TGTGCCAGCAGGCGGGAAAGGGTAGGACGGAACTATGGCTACACCTTC; V gene: TRBV6-1; D gene: .; J gene: TRBJ1-2; clone size: few
CDR3 protein: CASSVGVLGSGELFF; CDR3 DNA: TGTGCCAGCAGCGTCGGGGTCCTCGGGAGCGGGGAGCTGTTTTTT; V gene: TRBV9; D gene: .; J gene: TRBJ2-2; clone size: many
CDR3 protein: CASLAGGPSGTDTQYF; CDR3 DNA: TGTGCCAGCCTAGCGGGGGGGCCCTCAGGCACAGATACGCAGTATTTT; V gene: TRBV5-4; D gene: TRBD2; J gene: TRBJ2-3; clone size: .
CDR3 protein: CASSLDEGSEQFF; CDR3 DNA: TGTGCCAGCAGCCTGGACGAGGGAAGTGAGCAGTTCTTC; V gene: TRBV11-2; D gene: .; J gene: TRBJ2-1; clone size: few
CDR3 protein: CASTSLGDGYTF; CDR3 DNA: TGTGCCAGCACCTCCCTAGGCGATGGCTACACCTTC; V gene: TRBV12-3/TRBV12-4; D gene: .; J gene: TRBJ1-2; clone size: few
CDR3 protein: CASSSGHLSEQYF; CDR3 DNA: TGCGCCAGCAGCTCGGGACATCTATCCGAGCAGTACTTC; V gene: TRBV5-1; D gene: .; J gene: TRBJ2-7; clone size: many
CDR3 protein: CASSLESRAALSGYTF; CDR3 DNA: TGTGCCAGCAGCTTAGAGAGTAGGGCAGCTCTATCCGGCTACACCTTC; V gene: TRBV7-8; D gene: .; J gene: TRBJ1-2; clone size: .
CDR3 protein: CASSLGGALSQEQFF; CDR3 DNA: TGTGCCAGCAGCTTAGGCGGGGCGCTTTCTCAGGAGCAGTTCTTC; V gene: TRBV7-3; D gene: .; J gene: TRBJ2-1; clone size: few
CDR3 protein: CASGDPGQGTYEQYF; CDR3 DNA: TGCGCCAGCGGGGATCCGGGACAGGGTACTTACGAGCAGTACTTC; V gene: TRBV10-2; D gene: TRBD1; J gene: TRBJ2-7; clone size: many
CDR3 protein: CASSRGSDRKTDTQYF; CDR3 DNA: TGCGCCAGCAGCCGAGGTAGTGACAGAAAGACAGATACGCAGTATTTT; V gene: TRBV4-3; D gene: .; J gene: TRBJ2-3; clone size: few
CDR3 protein: CASDRDGTSGANVLTF; CDR3 DNA: TGCGCCAGCGACAGGGACGGGACCTCTGGGGCCAACGTCCTGACTTTC; V gene: TRBV5-1; D gene: TRBD1; J gene: TRBJ2-6; clone size: many
CDR3 protein: CASSATESSYEQYF; CDR3 DNA: TGTGCCAGCAGCGCGACGGAGAGCTCCTACGAGCAGTACTTC; V gene: TRBV7-9; D gene: .; J gene: TRBJ2-7; clone size: few
CDR3 protein: CATSRDRIRGIYEQYF; CDR3 DNA: TGTGCCACCAGCAGAGATAGGATTAGGGGGATCTACGAGCAGTACTTC; V gene: TRBV15; D gene: .; J gene: TRBJ2-7; clone size: few
CDR3 protein: CASSLRGQGNQPQHF; CDR3 DNA: TGTGCCAGCAGTTTACGGGGACAGGGGAATCAGCCCCAGCATTTT; V gene: TRBV28; D gene: TRBD1; J gene: TRBJ1-5; clone size: .
CDR3 protein: CASTTGTHNEQFF; CDR3 DNA: TGTGCCAGCACCACGGGGACCCACAATGAGCAGTTCTTC; V gene: TRBV9; D gene: .; J gene: TRBJ2-1; clone size: few
CDR3 protein: CASRSGTEIYEQYF; CDR3 DNA: TGCGCCAGCCGCTCCGGGACAGAGATTTACGAGCAGTACTTC; V gene: TRBV5-1; D gene: TRBD1; J gene: TRBJ2-7; clone size: many
CDR3 protein: CASSLRLDGELFF; CDR3 DNA: TGTGCCAGCTCCCTTCGTCTCGACGGGGAGCTGTTTTTT; V gene: TRBV7-9; D gene: .; J gene: TRBJ2-2; clone size: .
CDR3 protein: CASSPQGMGAKETQYF; CDR3 DNA: TGTGCCAGCAGCCCACAAGGGATGGGGGCAAAAGAGACCCAGTACTTC; V gene: TRBV7-3; D gene: .; J gene: TRBJ2-5; clone size: .
CDR3 protein: CASSPQTGGETQYF; CDR3 DNA: TGTGCCAGCAGCCCTCAGACTGGGGGAGAGACCCAGTACTTC; V gene: TRBV12-3/TRBV12-4; D gene: .; J gene: TRBJ2-5; clone size: .
CDR3 protein: CASSLVPGNQPQHF; CDR3 DNA: TGCGCCAGCAGCTTGGTTCCCGGAAATCAGCCCCAGCATTTT; V gene: TRBV5-1; D gene: .; J gene: TRBJ1-5; clone size: .
CDR3 protein: CASSPRAGGLLPDTQYF; CDR3 DNA: TGTGCCAGCAGTCCGCGAGCGGGGGGTCTACTCCCAGATACGCAGTATTTT; V gene: TRBV12-3/TRBV12-4; D gene: TRBD2; J gene: TRBJ2-3; clone size: many
CDR3 protein: CASSSGLLSTDTQYF; CDR3 DNA: TGCGCCAGCAGCTCCGGACTTCTAAGCACAGATACGCAGTATTTT; V gene: TRBV5-1; D gene: .; J gene: TRBJ2-3; clone size: .
CDR3 protein: CASSHRAGDYEQYF; CDR3 DNA: TGTGCCAGCAGTCACAGGGCCGGAGACTACGAGCAGTACTTC; V gene: TRBV6-5; D gene: .; J gene: TRBJ2-7; clone size: many
CDR3 protein: CASSSVGQDGYTF; CDR3 DNA: TGTGCCAGCAGCTCTGTGGGGCAGGATGGCTACACCTTC; V gene: TRBV5-4; D gene: .; J gene: TRBJ1-2; clone size: many
CDR3 protein: CAPKQPYNSPLHF; CDR3 DNA: TGTGCCCCCAAGCAGCCCTATAATTCACCCCTCCACTTT; V gene: TRBV24-1; D gene: .; J gene: TRBJ1-6; clone size: .
CDR3 protein: CASSQRVGGNTGELFF; CDR3 DNA: TGCGCCAGCAGCCAAAGAGTCGGGGGAAACACCGGGGAGCTGTTTTTT; V gene: TRBV4-3; D gene: .; J gene: TRBJ2-2; clone size: .
CDR3 protein: CASSLAAVPYEQYF; CDR3 DNA: TGTGCCAGCAGCCTGGCGGCGGTACCTTACGAGCAGTACTTC; V gene: TRBV11-2; D gene: .; J gene: TRBJ2-7; clone size: .
CDR3 protein: CASTLQTGVNYGYTF; CDR3 DNA: TGTGCCAGCACCCTCCAGACCGGGGTTAACTATGGCTACACCTTC; V gene: TRBV12-3/TRBV12-4; D gene: .; J gene: TRBJ1-2; clone size: many
CDR3 protein: CSVLHPRGASNQPQHF; CDR3 DNA: TGCAGTGTGCTTCATCCTAGGGGCGCAAGCAATCAGCCCCAGCATTTT; V gene: TRBV20-1; D gene: .; J gene: TRBJ1-5; clone size: few
CDR3 protein: CASSSYTGAGETQYF; CDR3 DNA: TGTGCCAGCAGCTCCTATACAGGGGCGGGAGAGACCCAGTACTTC; V gene: TRBV7-6; D gene: TRBD1; J gene: TRBJ2-5; clone size: .
CDR3 protein: CASSPITGAGVKNIQYF; CDR3 DNA: TGCGCCAGCAGCCCCATTACAGGGGCTGGGGTCAAAAACATTCAGTACTTC; V gene: TRBV5-1; D gene: TRBD1; J gene: TRBJ2-4; clone size: .
CDR3 protein: CARSLGPSAGGDSYNSPLHF; CDR3 DNA: TGTGCCAGAAGCTTGGGCCCCTCCGCAGGGGGCGACTCCTATAATTCACCCCTCCACTTT; V gene: TRBV5-3; D gene: TRBD1; J gene: TRBJ1-6; clone size: .
CDR3 protein: CASSKVCTGELFF; CDR3 DNA: TGTGCCAGCAGCAAGGTCTGTACCGGGGAGCTGTTTTTT; V gene: TRBV21-1; D gene: .; J gene: TRBJ2-2; clone size: few
CDR3 protein: CAISERTSGGTDTQYF; CDR3 DNA: TGTGCCATCAGTGAGCGAACTAGCGGGGGAACAGATACGCAGTATTTT; V gene: TRBV10-3; D gene: TRBD2; J gene: TRBJ2-3; clone size: few
CDR3 protein: CASSQRTGSYNEQFF; CDR3 DNA: TGCGCCAGCAGCCAAAGGACAGGTTCCTACAATGAGCAGTTCTTC; V gene: TRBV4-3; D gene: TRBD1; J gene: TRBJ2-1; clone size: few
CDR3 protein: CASSHLGTGELFF; CDR3 DNA: TGTGCCAGCAGCCACCTAGGGACCGGGGAGCTGTTTTTT; V gene: TRBV3-1; D gene: .; J gene: TRBJ2-2; clone size: .
CDR3 protein: CASSLALGGNTEAFF; CDR3 DNA: TGTGCCAGCAGCTTAGCGCTAGGGGGGAACACTGAAGCTTTCTTT; V gene: TRBV7-2; D gene: .; J gene: TRBJ1-1; clone size: .
CDR3 protein: CAIRPRDSGGSDTQYF; CDR3 DNA: TGTGCCATCAGACCCCGGGACTCCGGTGGATCAGATACGCAGTATTTT; V gene: TRBV10-3; D gene: .; J gene: TRBJ2-3; clone size: few
CDR3 protein: CASSYSRQAIVEDQETQYF; CDR3 DNA: TGTGCCAGCAGTTACTCGAGACAGGCGATAGTCGAAGACCAAGAGACCCAGTACTTC; V gene: TRBV6-5; D gene: .; J gene: TRBJ2-5; clone size: .